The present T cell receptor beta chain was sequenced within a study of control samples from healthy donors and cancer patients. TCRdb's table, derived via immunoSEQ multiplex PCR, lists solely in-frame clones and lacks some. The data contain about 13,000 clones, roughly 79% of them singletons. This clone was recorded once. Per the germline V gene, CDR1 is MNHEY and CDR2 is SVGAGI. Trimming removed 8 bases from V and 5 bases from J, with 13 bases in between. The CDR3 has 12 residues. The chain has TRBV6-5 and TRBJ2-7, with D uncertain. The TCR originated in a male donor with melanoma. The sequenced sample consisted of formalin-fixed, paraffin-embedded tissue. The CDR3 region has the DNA TGTGCCAGCCGTAGGGATACCCACGAGCAGTACTTC. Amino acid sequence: CASRRDTHEQYF.